The 24 T cell receptor beta chains given below trace back to one sample, sequenced in a study of identical twins. One entry per CDR3 protein results from TCRdb running MiXCR on the 5' RACE reads. The table includes roughly 690,000 distinct CDR3 sequences, roughly 6% detected once. The sequencing sample was made of naive T cells sorted from blood. Every receptor here comes from a man aged 18 to 29 in good health.

The gene calls are TRBV7-2 and TRBJ2-7; D ambiguous. CDR1 is SGHTA, CDR2 FQGNSA, per germline. The CDR3 is 11 amino acids. V shed 4 bases and J shed 12 bases, with 13 bases lying between them. The CDR3 reads CASSSSRTAYV. The CDR3 coding sequence is TGTGCCAGCAGCTCCAGCCGTACAGCGTACGTC.

Only a few counts were recorded for this clonotype. The chain recombines TRBV7-9 with TRBJ2-1; D assignment may be TRBD1 or TRBD2 (7 bases each). The CDR3 is 16 residues long. Germline loops: CDR1 SEHNR, CDR2 FQNEAQ (reference sequence). V shed 5 bases and J shed 1 base, with 15 bases lying between them. The DNA for the CDR3 is TGTGCCAGCAGCCCAGGGGGACTATTATCCTACAATGAGCAGTTCTTC. Its translation is CASSPGGLLSYNEQFF.

In this sample, this clonotype turned up many times. This chain connects TRBV4-3 to TRBJ2-1, with 7 bases lining up with TRBD2. Per germline, CDR1 LGHNA and CDR2 YSLEER. This CDR3 region has 19 residues. The trim removed 1 base at V and 6 bases at J, leaving 18 bases unmatched. In DNA form, the CDR3 reads TGCGCCAGCAGCCAAGCAATTCCAGGGCCTCGGGAGGAGTTCAATGAGCAGTTCTTC. This gives the protein CASSQAIPGPREEFNEQFF.

This clonotype was seen only a few times. V is TRBV12-5 and J is TRBJ1-6; D is ambiguous. V was clipped by 6 bases and J by 9 bases, with 15 bases between them. The CDR3 loop spans 14 amino acids. Germline assignment: CDR1 LGHNT and CDR2 FRNRAP. The CDR3 is CASGSGDRGSPLHF. The CDR3 nucleotides are TGTGCTAGTGGCTCAGGTGATCGTGGTTCACCCCTCCACTTT.

With regard to this clonotype: Since a much larger clone is just one base distant, this may be a read error. V and J are TRBV6-5 and TRBJ2-2; the D is unclear. The CDR3 sequence is 13 residues long. The germline gives CDR1 MNHEY, CDR2 SVGAGI. The germline V and J ends were trimmed by 1 base and 1 base, with 1 base remaining between them. The CDR3 nucleotides are TGTGCCAGCAGTTACTGGAACACCGGGGAGCTGTTTTTT. Translating it yields CASSYWNTGELFF.

The chain combines TRBV7-3 with TRBJ2-7; D ambiguous. The CDR3 length is 13 residues. Per germline, CDR1 SGHTA and CDR2 FQGTGA. V shed 1 base and J shed 7 bases, with 11 bases lying between them. The CDR3 bases are TGTGCCAGCAGCTTAAATTTGGGTAGGGAGCAGTACTTC. It encodes CASSLNLGREQYF. Using reference TRBV7-3 and TRBJ2-7 for the parts outside the CDR3, the full variable domain is GAGVSQTPSNKVTEKGKYVELRCDPISGHTALYWYRQSLGQGPEFLIYFQGTGAADDSGLPNDRFFAVRPEGSVSTLKIQRTERGDSAVYLCASSLNLGREQYFGPGTRLTVT.

The genes are TRBV7-9 and TRBJ2-5; D might be TRBD1 (5 bases). Germline V gene lookup returns CDR1 SEHNR and CDR2 FQNEAQ (reference sequence). CDR3 size: 14 residues. Trimming shortened V by 11 bases and J by 5 bases, and 21 bases separated the two germline ends. CDR3 in DNA: TGTGCCGCCCCATCCCAGGGCGGAACGGAGACCCAGTACTTC. This translates into CAAPSQGGTETQYF.

In this sample, this clonotype turned up many times. J is TRBJ2-1 and V is TRBV28, with D perhaps matching TRBD1 or TRBD2 (6 bases each). Trimming removed 8 bases from V and 6 bases from J, with 11 bases in between. The CDR3 extends over 12 amino acids. Germline-derived CDR1 and CDR2 are MDHEN and SYDVKM. The CDR3, as DNA: TGTGCCAGCTCCTGGGGGGCCAATGAGCAGTTCTTC. As protein: CASSWGANEQFF.

The chain joins TRBV7-3 to TRBJ1-6; 8 positions match TRBD1. Germline lookup yields CDR1 SGHTA and CDR2 FQGTGA. The CDR3 totals 14 residues. V trimming: 5 bases; J trimming: 6 bases; junction bases outside the gene matches: 3. The CDR3 DNA follows: TGTGCCAGCAGCCCGGGACAGGTTAATTCACCCCTCCACTTT. This translates into CASSPGQVNSPLHF.

In this sample, this clonotype turned up many times. This rearrangement joins TRBV27 to TRBJ2-7, with D possibly being TRBD1 (6 bases). The CDR3 length is 14 residues. V lost 2 bases to trimming and J lost 1 base, with 9 bases between them. Germline CDR1 reads MNHEY; CDR2 reads SMNVEV (reference sequence). The CDR3 region is CASSLDQGSYEQYF. CDR3 DNA: TGTGCCAGCAGTTTAGACCAGGGGTCCTACGAGCAGTACTTC.

This clonotype was seen a few times. The chain joins TRBV19 to TRBJ1-5; the D gene is possibly TRBD1 (5 bases). Trimming removed 5 bases from V and 2 bases from J, with 13 bases in between. The CDR3 covers 15 residues. Germline lookup yields CDR1 LNHDA and CDR2 SQIVND (reference sequence). Here the CDR3 reads CASSPNRRGNQPQHF. CDR3 DNA: TGTGCCAGTAGTCCGAACAGGAGAGGCAATCAGCCCCAGCATTTT.

V usage is TRBV18 and J usage is TRBJ2-7; 8 bases are a match to TRBD1. Germline loops: CDR1 KGHSH, CDR2 LQKENI. V trimming: 1 base; J trimming: 5 bases; junction bases outside the gene matches: 4. CDR3 length: 14 amino acids. CDR3 residues: CASSPQQGANEQYV. DNA for the CDR3: TGTGCCAGCTCACCACAGCAGGGGGCGAACGAGCAGTACGTC.

This clonotype showed up many times. The chain has TRBV5-1 and TRBJ2-7, with D perhaps TRBD1 (6 bases). V was pared by 0 bases and J by 2 bases, with 12 bases between. This CDR3 region has 15 residues. Germline V gene sequence: CDR1 SGHRS, CDR2 YFSETQ. The CDR3 region has the DNA TGCGCCAGCAGCTTGGCGGTGGACAGAGCCTACGAGCAGTACTTC. Translated: CASSLAVDRAYEQYF.

This clonotype was seen a few times. The V gene is TRBV5-1, the J gene TRBJ2-7; D call uncertain. Trimming left V 1 base short and J 7 bases short, with 6 bases between. The CDR3 loop spans 11 amino acids. Germline V gene sequence: CDR1 SGHRS, CDR2 YFSETQ. The chain's CDR3 is CASSLNGEQYF. The DNA for the CDR3 is TGCGCCAGCAGCTTGAACGGGGAGCAGTACTTC.

This clonotype showed up many times. The chain joins TRBV5-6 to TRBJ1-2; D ambiguous. Germline V lookup: CDR1 SGHDT, CDR2 YYEEEE. The CDR3 is 14 amino acids. V shed 0 bases and J shed 2 bases, with 8 bases lying between them. The CDR3 sequence is CASSLEGRNYGYTF. The DNA for the CDR3 is TGTGCCAGCAGCTTGGAAGGCCGGAACTATGGCTACACCTTC.

This clonotype was detected many times. The rearrangement links TRBV29-1 to TRBJ2-3; D remains ambiguous. Trimming stripped 5 bases from V and 4 bases from J, with 4 bases between. The CDR3 is made up of 10 amino acids. From germline, CDR1 is SQVTM and CDR2 ANQGSEA. DNA for the CDR3: TGCAGCGTTCAAGCAGATACGCAGTATTTT. Translating gives CSVQADTQYF.

The chain has TRBV5-1 and TRBJ2-1; 7 positions match TRBD2. The junction had 6 bases not matched to a gene; V was cut back by 0 bases and J by 0 bases. Germline V CDR1 and CDR2: SGHRS, YFSETQ. The CDR3 covers 17 residues. The CDR3 nucleotides are TGCGCCAGCAGCTTGGAATGGCGGGGGAGCTCCTACAATGAGCAGTTCTTC. Translating gives CASSLEWRGSSYNEQFF.

The sample holds many counts of this clonotype. The chain carries TRBV15 and TRBJ2-3; D is perhaps TRBD2 (6 bases). The V gene's germline CDR1 is LNHNV and CDR2 YYDKDF (reference sequence). V lost 4 bases, J lost 4 bases, and 12 bases lay in between. The CDR3 runs 14 residues. CDR3 bases: TGTGCCACCAGCACTTTGGAGGGGCCAGATACGCAGTATTTT. Protein: CATSTLEGPDTQYF. Based on the CDR3 plus reference TRBV15 and TRBJ2-3, the full variable domain is DAMVIQNPRYQVTQFGKPVTLSCSQTLNHNVMYWYQQKSSQAPKLLFHYYDKDFNNEADTPDNFQSRRPNTSFCFLDIRSPGLGDTAMYLCATSTLEGPDTQYFGPGTRLTVL.

This clonotype was seen ten or more times. The V and J genes are TRBV4-2 and TRBJ1-1, with a tentative D call TRBD1 (6 bases). V was shortened by 0 bases and J by 1 base, with 9 bases between the two germline ends. Germline V CDR1 and CDR2: LGHNA, YNFKEQ. The CDR3 is made up of 15 amino acids. This chain's CDR3 is CASSQEIRGNTEAFF. The DNA for the CDR3 is TGTGCCAGCAGCCAAGAGATCAGGGGGAACACTGAAGCTTTCTTT.

This clonotype was picked up a small number of times. As DNA, the CDR3 is TGCGCCAGCAGCCCAGGGGGGCTTCGGACCCAGTACTTC. Its protein product is CASSPGGLRTQYF. The J gene is TRBJ2-5, the V gene TRBV4-1; D is perhaps TRBD1 (7 bases). CDR1 and CDR2 (germline): MGHRA, YSYEKL. Trimming took 4 bases from V and 7 from J, leaving 13 bases between them. This CDR3 comprises 13 residues.

This sequence joins TRBV5-1 and TRBJ2-3; 8 bases match TRBD1. The ends lost 4 bases at V and 6 bases at J; junction bases unmatched: 7. The CDR3 is 14 amino acids. Germline V CDR1 and CDR2: SGHRS, YFSETQ. CDR3 coding DNA: TGCGCCAGCAGCGTGTCAGGGGGCGACGATACGCAGTATTTT. Residues: CASSVSGGDDTQYF.

The chain links TRBV7-9 to TRBJ2-7; D might be TRBD2 (6 bases). Germline V gene data show CDR1 as SEHNR and CDR2 as FQNEAQ (reference sequence). The V end lost 5 bases, the J end lost 2 bases, and 16 bases lay between the germline ends. CDR3 length: 15 amino acids. CDR3 sequence reads: CASSRGLLMTYEQYF. The CDR3 nucleotides are TGTGCCAGCAGCCGGGGACTCCTAATGACCTACGAGCAGTACTTC.

The chain is built from TRBV20-1 and TRBJ2-7; TRBD2 agrees at 10 bases. The CDR3 sequence is 15 residues long. Unmatched junction bases numbered 4, after V lost 2 bases and J lost 0 bases. The germline gives CDR1 DFQATT, CDR2 SNEGSKA (reference sequence). CDR3 residues: CSARPLAGDSYEQYV. CDR3 nucleotides: TGCAGTGCTAGACCCCTAGCGGGAGACTCCTACGAGCAGTACGTC.

This chain joins TRBV24-1 and TRBJ2-2, with a weak D call TRBD2 (7 bases). Germline V CDR1 and CDR2: KGHDR, SFDVKD. The CDR3 consists of 17 residues. Deletions cut 3 bases from V and 5 bases from J, with 18 bases between. The CDR3 sequence is CATSDTRRGGATGELFF. CDR3 DNA sequence: TGTGCCACCAGTGATACCCGGAGGGGGGGTGCAACCGGGGAGCTGTTTTTT.